This note documents a single TCR beta chain sequence. This receptor's antigen is unknown. No clone much larger than this one lies a single base away; base qualities are absent. Other DNA variants within this sample encode the same CDR3. CDR1 is given as SGDLS and CDR2 as YYNGEE, both from the germline V gene. Spanning cysteine to phenylalanine, the CDR3 consists of 15 amino acids. Solely the CDR3 DNA is kept, with 45 bases framed from the first base. V is cut by 3 bases and J by 0 bases, and the space between the germline ends is 13 bases. This sample stems from a study of shared clonotypes between healthy human individuals (dated by TCRdb to about 2020). A note on the overall study: The cohort included three men and a couple of women between 18 and 49 years of age. For each donor, three plates each were used for CD4 naive and CD4 memory, two plates were used for CD8 naive, and one plate was used for CD8 memory. To estimate repertoire size and how much clonotypes are shared between individuals, the study performed deep sequencing of blood TCR repertoires from five healthy adults. Libraries were prepared and TCR repertoires were sequenced by different laboratories using diverse techniques, in order to increase sequencing depth and limit assay-specific biases. Each donor's leukapheresis produced roughly between about 0.8 and 10 billion PBMCs. Beyond this particular receptor, the publication reports: Naive subsets generally had larger estimated clonotype richness than memory subsets. Higher generation probabilities were observed for clonotypes shared by all four sorted-subset donors than for non-shared clonotypes. Sampling was limited to blood, and TCR repertoires in tissue likely differ from TCR repertoires in blood. Because the study included a small number of donors, the genetic and exposure-history diversity represented was limited. Even with the large sequencing depth, rarefaction of the sorted-subset datasets indicated that sequencing was incomplete. Sharing across a handful of donors was observed for approximately 5% of naive CD4, 3.5% of naive CD8, over 2% of memory CD4, and over 0.3% of memory CD8 clonotypes. Pairwise subsampling indicated that sequencing depth was expected to affect the degree of clonotype sharing among donors.

For the CD8 naive samples, CD45RO-negative cells were positively selected for CCR7, yielding a CD45RA+CCR7+ population from which TemRA cells were excluded. Donors were healthy HIV-negative adults with no recently reported acute infections or vaccinations. All donors were Caucasian adults living in Nashville, Tennessee, USA. Blood was obtained by leukapheresis, after which PBMCs were separated by Ficoll-Histopaque density gradient centrifugation and cryopreserved in liquid nitrogen vapor phase. Analytical flow cytometry was used to check the purity and quantity of every magnetically sorted T cell population. From each sorted fraction, genomic DNA was isolated and quantified by UV absorbance on a Nanodrop 2000c. TCR CDR3 regions were amplified from genomic DNA by multiplex PCR using the deep immunoSEQ assay. Extracted genomic DNA from each cell subset was spread evenly across all wells of several immunoSEQ 96-well plates, with each plate serving as a replicate. For sorted subsets, each replicate PCR was loaded with roughly 200 ng genomic DNA, equivalent to some 27,000 T cell genomes. Purified libraries were quantified with a Qubit 3.0 fluorometer, sized on a Bioanalyzer 2100, and re-quantified with the KAPA Library Quantification kit. Each immunoSEQ 96-well plate was sequenced on its own single-read 150-cycle Illumina NextSeq 550 flow cell. On the study's bioinformatics: Because the immunoSEQ output included only junctional sequences and no quality scores, the filtering could not be the same as the filtering used for full-length reads. To assign V/J genes and CDR3, sequences were annotated against IMGT germline references using PyIR, a Python wrapper for IgBLAST v1.9. Reads were filtered out if the reads had weak V/J assignments (E-value above 1e-6), no CDR3, stop codons, out-of-frame junctions, or ambiguous translated residues. V3J clonotypes were defined as sequences sharing an identical inferred V gene, J gene, and CDR3 amino acid sequence. The percentage overlap between two repertoires was calculated by dividing the number of shared unique clonotypes by the size of the smaller repertoire. Three approaches were used to assess repertoire richness: RTK rarefaction, the Chao1 estimator, and Recon v2.1 estimates of unobserved clonotypes. Generation probabilities were computed with OLGA for all TCRbeta clonotypes obtained by the gDNA method from four donors. Sourced from immuneACCESS, this table was stored by TCRdb with only in-frame sequences that have V and J called. A share of the clones is absent; for the studies checked, an unresolved V gene accounts for under half, and the remainder has no known explanation. V, J and clone size are those of that table, while D and trimming were read from the DNA. The sample table records around 2,000,000 clones; approximately 95% of these occur just once. The ten top clones hold under 1.5% of the sample.

The chain is assembled from TRBV9 and TRBJ2-7; the D gene lacks a confident call. The sequence derives from a man aged 18 to 35 in good health. The sample was naive CD8+ T cells sorted from blood. Read against the paper, the sample's cell subset or site label means: CD45RA+CCR7+. CDR3 region: CASSAGGSDSYEQYF. The DNA sequence is given as TGTGCCAGCAGCGCCGGTGGGTCCGACTCCTACGAGCAGTACTTC. Joined to the reference TRBV9 and TRBJ2-7 proteins, this CDR3 gives the full variable domain: DSGVTQTPKHLITATGQRVTLRCSPRSGDLSVYWYQQSLDQGLQFLIQYYNGEERAKGNILERFSAQQFPDLHSELNLSSLELGDSALYFCASSAGGSDSYEQYFGPGTRLTVT.